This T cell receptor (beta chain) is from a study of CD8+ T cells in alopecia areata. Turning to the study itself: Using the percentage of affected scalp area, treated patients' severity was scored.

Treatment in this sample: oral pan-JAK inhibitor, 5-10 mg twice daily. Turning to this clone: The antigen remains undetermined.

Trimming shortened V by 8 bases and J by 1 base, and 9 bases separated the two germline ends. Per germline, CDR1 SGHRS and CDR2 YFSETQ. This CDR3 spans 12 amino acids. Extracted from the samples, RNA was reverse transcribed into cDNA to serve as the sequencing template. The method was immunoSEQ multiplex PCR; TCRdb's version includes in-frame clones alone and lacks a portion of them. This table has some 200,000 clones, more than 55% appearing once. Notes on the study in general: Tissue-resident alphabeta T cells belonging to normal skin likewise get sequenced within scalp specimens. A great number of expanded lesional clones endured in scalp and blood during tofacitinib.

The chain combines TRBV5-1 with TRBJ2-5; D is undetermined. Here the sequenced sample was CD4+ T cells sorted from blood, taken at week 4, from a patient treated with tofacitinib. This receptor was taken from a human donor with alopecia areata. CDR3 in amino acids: CASTDSQETQYF. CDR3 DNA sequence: TGCGCCAGTACCGACTCCCAAGAGACCCAGTACTTC.